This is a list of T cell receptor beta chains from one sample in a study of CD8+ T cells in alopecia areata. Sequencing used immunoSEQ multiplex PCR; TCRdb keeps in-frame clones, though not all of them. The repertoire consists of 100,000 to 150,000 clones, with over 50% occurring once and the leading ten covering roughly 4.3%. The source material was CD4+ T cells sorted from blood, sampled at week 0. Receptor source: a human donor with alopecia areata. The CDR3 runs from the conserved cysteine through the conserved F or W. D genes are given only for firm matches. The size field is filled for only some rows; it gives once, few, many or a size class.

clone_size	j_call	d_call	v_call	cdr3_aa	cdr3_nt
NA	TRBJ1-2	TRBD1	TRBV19	CASSPHSDRLNYGYTF	TGTGCCAGTAGCCCCCACTCGGACAGGCTTAACTATGGCTACACCTTC
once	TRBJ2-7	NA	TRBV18	CASSPRGYEQYF	TGTGCCAGCTCACCAAGGGGTTACGAGCAGTACTTC
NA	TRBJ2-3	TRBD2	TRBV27	CASSPKPSGTSGRDTQYF	TGTGCCAGCAGTCCAAAGCCATCCGGGACTAGCGGGAGGGATACGCAGTATTTT
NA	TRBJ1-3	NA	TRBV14	CASSQVANSGNTIYF	TGTGCCAGCAGCCAAGTAGCTAACTCTGGAAACACCATATATTTT
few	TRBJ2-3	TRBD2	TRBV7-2	CASSRREGLSTDTQYF	TGTGCCAGCAGCCGGCGGGAGGGGCTTAGCACAGATACGCAGTATTTT
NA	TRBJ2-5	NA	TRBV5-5	CASSLFGVQETQYF	TGTGCCAGCAGCCTTTTTGGTGTTCAAGAGACCCAGTACTTC
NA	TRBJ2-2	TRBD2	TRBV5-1	CASSLVAATSGNTGELFF	TGCGCCAGCAGCTTGGTTGCGGCGACTAGCGGAAACACCGGGGAGCTGTTTTTT
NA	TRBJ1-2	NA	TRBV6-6	CASSYSGGFGFYGYTF	TGTGCCAGCAGTTACTCGGGTGGTTTCGGGTTTTACGGCTACACCTTC
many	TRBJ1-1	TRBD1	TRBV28	CASSRQGLGTEAFF	TGTGCCAGCAGCAGACAGGGGCTGGGCACTGAAGCTTTCTTT
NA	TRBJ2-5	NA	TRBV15	CATSRESSFPQETQYF	TGTGCCACCAGCAGAGAGAGTTCATTCCCCCAAGAGACCCAGTACTTC
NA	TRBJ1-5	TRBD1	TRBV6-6	CASRPGTGGWVQPQHF	TGTGCCAGCCGACCCGGGACAGGGGGCTGGGTGCAGCCCCAGCATTTT
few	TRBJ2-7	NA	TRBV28	CASKRPTKTYEQYF	TGTGCCAGCAAACGACCGACAAAAACTTACGAGCAGTACTTC
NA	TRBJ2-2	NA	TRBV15	CATSRSGPGELFF	TGTGCCACCAGCAGATCAGGTCCCGGGGAGCTGTTTTTT
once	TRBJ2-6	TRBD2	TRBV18	CASSPASGGSSGANVLTF	TGTGCCAGCTCACCTGCAAGCGGGGGTAGCTCTGGGGCCAACGTCCTGACTTTC
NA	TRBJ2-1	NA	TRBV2	CASSEVEGNEQFF	TGTGCCAGCAGTGAAGTAGAGGGTAACGAGCAGTTCTTC
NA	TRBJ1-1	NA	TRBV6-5	CASSYSKWGENTEAFF	TGTGCCAGCAGTTACTCGAAGTGGGGCGAGAACACTGAAGCTTTCTTT
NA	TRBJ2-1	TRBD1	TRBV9	CASSVVDRGYEQFF	TGTGCCAGCAGCGTAGTGGACAGGGGGTATGAGCAGTTCTTC
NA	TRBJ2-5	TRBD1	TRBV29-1	CSADGRRTGGIQETQYF	TGCAGCGCAGATGGGCGGCGGACAGGGGGCATCCAAGAGACCCAGTACTTC
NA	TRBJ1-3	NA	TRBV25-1	CASSPAGLRAGNTIYF	TGTGCCAGCAGTCCCGCCGGGTTGAGGGCTGGAAACACCATATATTTT
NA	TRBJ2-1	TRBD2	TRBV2	CASSLLAGGPSSYNEQFF	TGTGCCAGCAGTTTACTAGCGGGGGGCCCTAGCTCCTACAATGAGCAGTTCTTC
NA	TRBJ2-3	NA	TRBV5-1	CASGPSLGTDTQYF	TGCGCCAGCGGCCCCTCGCTGGGCACAGATACGCAGTATTTT
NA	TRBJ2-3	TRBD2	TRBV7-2	CASSLGLAGVDTQYF	TGTGCCAGCAGCTTAGGACTAGCGGGGGTTGATACGCAGTATTTT
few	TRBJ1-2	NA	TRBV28	CASSRPEGLDGYTF	TGTGCCAGCAGTCGCCCTGAGGGGCTCGATGGCTACACCTTC
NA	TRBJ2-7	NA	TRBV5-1	CASSFRSGDEQYF	TGCGCCAGCAGCTTCCGGTCCGGGGACGAGCAGTACTTC
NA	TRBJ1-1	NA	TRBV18	CASSPAANTEAFF	TGTGCCAGCTCACCCGCGGCGAACACTGAAGCTTTCTTT
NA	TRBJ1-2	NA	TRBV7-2	CASSLANYGYTF	TGTGCCAGCAGCTTGGCCAACTATGGCTACACCTTC
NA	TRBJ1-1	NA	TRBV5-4	CASSPRQISEAFF	TGTGCCAGCAGCCCCCGACAGATCAGTGAAGCTTTCTTT
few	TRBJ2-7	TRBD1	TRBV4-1	CASSQAYRGHSYEQYF	TGCGCCAGCAGCCAAGCATACAGGGGGCATTCGTACGAGCAGTACTTC
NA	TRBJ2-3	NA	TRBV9	CASGTHRADTQYF	TGTGCCTCGGGGACCCATCGGGCAGATACGCAGTATTTT
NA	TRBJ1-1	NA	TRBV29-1	CSDRDYGTEAFF	TGCAGCGACCGGGACTACGGTACTGAAGCTTTCTTT
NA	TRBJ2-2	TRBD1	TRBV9	CASSVAGTGIGTGELFF	TGTGCCAGCAGCGTAGCGGGGACAGGTATCGGCACCGGGGAGCTGTTTTTT
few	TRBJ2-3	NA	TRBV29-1	CSVAGQSTDTQYF	TGCAGCGTGGCCGGACAAAGCACAGATACGCAGTATTTT
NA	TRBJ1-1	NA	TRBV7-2	CASSLGGSGTEAFF	TGTGCCAGCAGCTTAGGGGGGAGCGGCACTGAAGCTTTCTTT
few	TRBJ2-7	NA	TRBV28	CASRLPGSDEQYF	TGTGCCAGCAGGTTGCCGGGATCCGACGAGCAGTACTTC
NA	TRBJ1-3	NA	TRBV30	CAWSDGSRHTIYF	TGTGCCTGGAGTGATGGGAGTCGACACACCATATATTTT
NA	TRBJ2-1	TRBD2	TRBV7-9	CASSLLGSGSYNEQFF	TGTGCCAGCAGCTTATTGGGCAGCGGGAGCTACAATGAGCAGTTCTTC
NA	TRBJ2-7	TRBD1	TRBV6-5	CASSYPGQGRDEQYF	TGTGCCAGCAGTTACCCCGGACAGGGTAGGGACGAGCAGTACTTC
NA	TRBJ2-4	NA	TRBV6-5	CASSTLAEAKNIQYF	TGTGCCAGCAGCACACTAGCAGAAGCCAAAAACATTCAGTACTTC
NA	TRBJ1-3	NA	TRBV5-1	CASSLSGDSGNTIYF	TGCGCCAGCAGCTTGTCAGGGGACTCTGGAAACACCATATATTTT
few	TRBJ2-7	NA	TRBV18	CASSPRRSMFGSYEQYF	TGTGCCAGCTCACCGCGGCGCAGCATGTTTGGGTCCTACGAGCAGTACTTC
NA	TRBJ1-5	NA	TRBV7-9	CASSLPGDQPQHF	TGTGCCAGCAGCTTACCAGGGGATCAGCCCCAGCATTTT
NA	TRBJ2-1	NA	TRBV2	CASSEWGAASYNEQFF	TGTGCCAGCAGTGAATGGGGGGCGGCCTCCTACAATGAGCAGTTCTTC
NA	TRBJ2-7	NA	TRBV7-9	CASSFYVYEQYF	TGTGCCAGCAGCTTTTACGTCTACGAGCAGTACTTC
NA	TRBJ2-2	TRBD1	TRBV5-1	CASRGQGAGELFF	TGTGCCAGCAGAGGACAGGGGGCCGGGGAGCTGTTTTTT
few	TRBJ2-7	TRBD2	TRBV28	CASSGLAGGNHEQYF	TGTGCCAGCAGTGGCCTAGCGGGAGGGAACCACGAGCAGTACTTC
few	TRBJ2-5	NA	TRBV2	CASSAISQETQYF	TGTGCCAGCAGTGCGATTAGCCAAGAGACCCAGTACTTC
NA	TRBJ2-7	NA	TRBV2	CASSNGGGMNYEQYF	TGTGCCAGCAGCAATGGCGGCGGGATGAACTACGAGCAGTACTTC
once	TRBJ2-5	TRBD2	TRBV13	CASRRRLAGQETQYF	TGTGCCAGCAGACGGCGACTAGCGGGACAAGAGACCCAGTACTTC
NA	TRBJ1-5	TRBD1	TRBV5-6	CASSTQGPYSNQPQHF	TGTGCCAGCAGCACACAGGGGCCATATAGCAATCAGCCCCAGCATTTT
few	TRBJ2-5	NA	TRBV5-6	CASSLTPRDGETQYF	TGTGCCAGCAGCTTGACGCCGCGGGACGGAGAGACCCAGTACTTC
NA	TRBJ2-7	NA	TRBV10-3	CAITWGKGEQYF	TGTGCCATCACGTGGGGTAAGGGCGAGCAGTACTTC
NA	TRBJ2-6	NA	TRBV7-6	CASSLEGGSSGANVLTF	TGTGCCAGCAGCTTAGAGGGGGGAAGCTCTGGGGCCAACGTCCTGACTTTC
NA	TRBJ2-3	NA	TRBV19	CASSLGGGTDTQYF	TGTGCCAGTAGTTTGGGCGGAGGAACAGATACGCAGTATTTT
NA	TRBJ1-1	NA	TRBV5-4	CASSKQGRENEAFF	TGTGCCAGCAGCAAGCAGGGGCGCGAGAATGAAGCTTTCTTT
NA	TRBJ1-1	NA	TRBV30	CAWSPPGTVNTEAFF	TGTGCCTGGAGTCCTCCCGGGACGGTGAACACTGAAGCTTTCTTT
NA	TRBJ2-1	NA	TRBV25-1	CASSESLAGDNEQFF	TGTGCCAGCAGTGAATCTCTGGCAGGGGACAATGAGCAGTTCTTC
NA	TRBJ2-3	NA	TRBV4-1	CASSQDSPTGDGTDTQYF	TGCGCCAGCAGCCAAGATTCCCCTACCGGGGACGGCACAGATACGCAGTATTTT